A selection of T cell receptor beta chains follows, all from one sample in a study of blood T cell repertoires in COVID-19. Clones were read by immunoSEQ multiplex PCR, and TCRdb kept only the in-frame ones, dropping some. The repertoire holds hundreds of thousands of clones, roughly 89% seen once, with roughly 1.6% in the top ten. The material sequenced was PBMCs or T cells enriched from blood (not recorded which). These TCRs come from a young woman with acute COVID-19. Both conserved end residues are part of each CDR3. Fields, in order: clone size, D gene, V gene, J gene, CDR3 DNA, CDR3 protein. A D gene is named only where the DNA matches it firmly. Clone size is not always given. Where it is, it says once, few, many or a class for expanded clones.

clone size: -
D gene: -
V gene: TRBV9
J gene: TRBJ2-6
CDR3 DNA: TGTGCCAGCAGCGGCTATATCCCGGGCTCTGGGGCCAACGTCCTGACTTTC
CDR3 protein: CASSGYIPGSGANVLTF

clone size: -
D gene: TRBD2
V gene: TRBV27
J gene: TRBJ2-5
CDR3 DNA: TGTGCCAGCAGTCTAAGGCGGGGAGGGATGGAGACCCAGTACTTC
CDR3 protein: CASSLRRGGMETQYF

clone size: -
D gene: -
V gene: TRBV18
J gene: TRBJ2-2
CDR3 DNA: TGTGCCAGCTCACCGCGGCAGCTGAACACCGGGGAGCTGTTTTTT
CDR3 protein: CASSPRQLNTGELFF

clone size: -
D gene: TRBD1
V gene: TRBV30
J gene: TRBJ1-2
CDR3 DNA: TGTGCCTGGAGTCCTAACAGGGGCTATGGCTACACCTTC
CDR3 protein: CAWSPNRGYGYTF

clone size: once
D gene: TRBD2
V gene: TRBV20-1
J gene: TRBJ2-3
CDR3 DNA: TGCAGTGCTAGTTGGGAGCGGGGAAGCACAGATACGCAGTATTTT
CDR3 protein: CSASWERGSTDTQYF

clone size: -
D gene: -
V gene: TRBV7-8
J gene: TRBJ2-1
CDR3 DNA: TGTGCCAGCAGCCAACGAGGGTCGGGGGGCCCCTACAATGAGCAGTTCTTC
CDR3 protein: CASSQRGSGGPYNEQFF

clone size: -
D gene: TRBD1
V gene: TRBV24-1
J gene: TRBJ1-2
CDR3 DNA: TGTGCCACCAGTGACAACAATCCAGGGGGGTATGGCTACACCTTC
CDR3 protein: CATSDNNPGGYGYTF

clone size: -
D gene: -
V gene: TRBV4-2
J gene: TRBJ2-1
CDR3 DNA: TGTGCCAGCAGCCAAGAAGGGGGCTCCTACAATGAGCAGTTCTTC
CDR3 protein: CASSQEGGSYNEQFF

clone size: -
D gene: TRBD2
V gene: TRBV2
J gene: TRBJ2-3
CDR3 DNA: TGTGCCAGCATGGGTCGAACTAGCGGGATAGCGCCAGATACGCAGTATTTT
CDR3 protein: CASMGRTSGIAPDTQYF

clone size: -
D gene: -
V gene: TRBV20-1
J gene: TRBJ1-1
CDR3 DNA: TGCAGTGCTAGTCGGGGGGCGCAAACTGAAGCTTTCTTT
CDR3 protein: CSASRGAQTEAFF

clone size: -
D gene: -
V gene: TRBV28
J gene: TRBJ1-2
CDR3 DNA: TGTGCCAGCAGTTTCGACAGAGACTATGGCTACACCTTC
CDR3 protein: CASSFDRDYGYTF